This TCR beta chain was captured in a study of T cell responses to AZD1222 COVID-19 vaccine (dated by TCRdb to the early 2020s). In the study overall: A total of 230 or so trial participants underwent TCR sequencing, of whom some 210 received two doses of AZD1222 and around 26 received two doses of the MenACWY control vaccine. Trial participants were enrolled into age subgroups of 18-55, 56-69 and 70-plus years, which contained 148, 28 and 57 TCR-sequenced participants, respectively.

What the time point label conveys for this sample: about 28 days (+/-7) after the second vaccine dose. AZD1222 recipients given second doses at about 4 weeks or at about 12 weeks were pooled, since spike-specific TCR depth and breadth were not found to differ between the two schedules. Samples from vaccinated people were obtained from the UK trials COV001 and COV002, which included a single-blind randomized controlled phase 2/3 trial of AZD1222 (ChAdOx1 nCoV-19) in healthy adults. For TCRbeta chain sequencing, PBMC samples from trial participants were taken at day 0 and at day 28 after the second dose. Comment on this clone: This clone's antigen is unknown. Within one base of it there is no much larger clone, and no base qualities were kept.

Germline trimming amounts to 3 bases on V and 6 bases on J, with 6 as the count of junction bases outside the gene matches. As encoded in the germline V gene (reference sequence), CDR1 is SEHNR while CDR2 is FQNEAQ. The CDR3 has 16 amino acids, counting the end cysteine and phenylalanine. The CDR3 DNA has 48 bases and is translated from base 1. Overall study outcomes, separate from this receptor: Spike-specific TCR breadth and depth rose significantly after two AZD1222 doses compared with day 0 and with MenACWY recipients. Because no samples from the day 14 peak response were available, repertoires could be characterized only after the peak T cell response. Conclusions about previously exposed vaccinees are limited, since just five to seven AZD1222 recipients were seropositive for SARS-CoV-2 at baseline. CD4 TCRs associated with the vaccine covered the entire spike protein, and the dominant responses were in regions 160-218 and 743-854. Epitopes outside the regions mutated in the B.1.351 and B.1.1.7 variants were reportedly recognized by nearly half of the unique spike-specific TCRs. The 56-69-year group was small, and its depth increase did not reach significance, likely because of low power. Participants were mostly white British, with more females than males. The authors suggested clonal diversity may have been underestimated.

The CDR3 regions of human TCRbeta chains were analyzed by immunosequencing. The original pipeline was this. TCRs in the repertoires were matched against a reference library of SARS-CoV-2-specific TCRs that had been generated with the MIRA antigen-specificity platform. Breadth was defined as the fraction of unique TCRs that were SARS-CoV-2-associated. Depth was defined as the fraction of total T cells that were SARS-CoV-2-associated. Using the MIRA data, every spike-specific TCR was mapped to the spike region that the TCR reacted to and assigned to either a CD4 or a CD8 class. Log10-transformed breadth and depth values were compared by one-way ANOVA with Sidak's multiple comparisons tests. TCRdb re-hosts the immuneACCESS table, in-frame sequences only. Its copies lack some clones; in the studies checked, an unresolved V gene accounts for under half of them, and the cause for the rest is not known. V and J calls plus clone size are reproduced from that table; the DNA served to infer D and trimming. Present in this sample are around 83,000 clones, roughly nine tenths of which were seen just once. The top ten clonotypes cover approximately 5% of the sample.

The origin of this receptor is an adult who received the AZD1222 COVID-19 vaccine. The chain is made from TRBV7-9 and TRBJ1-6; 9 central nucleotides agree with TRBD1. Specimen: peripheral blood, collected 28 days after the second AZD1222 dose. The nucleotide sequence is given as TGTGCCAGCAGCTTCCGACAGGGGGGAGGTAATTCACCCCTCCACTTT. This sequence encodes CASSFRQGGGNSPLHF. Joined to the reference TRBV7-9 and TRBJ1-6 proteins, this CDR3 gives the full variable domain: DTGVSQNPRHKITKRGQNVTFRCDPISEHNRLYWYRQTLGQGPEFLTYFQNEAQLEKSRLLSDRFSAERPKGSFSTLEIQRTEQGDSAMYLCASSFRQGGGNSPLHFGNGTRLTVT.